This entry concerns a single TCR beta chain. The antigen it recognizes is unknown. Base qualities are not at hand, and no much larger clone is one base apart. Participants in the prospective study were enrolled through a virtual design, were aged about 18 to 100 years, and lived in fewer than 30 United States geographic areas. Cohort assignment in the prospective study relied on participant-reported clinical history from a screening survey and a study questionnaire. Mobile phlebotomists in the prospective study collected whole blood, serum and a nasopharyngeal or oropharyngeal swab from every participant. Participants in the prospective study had the option to provide additional blood draws and questionnaires over a roughly 2-month period. Prospective study blood samples were shipped either frozen or at room temperature before DNA extraction. These data belong to a study of blood T cell repertoires in COVID-19 (dated by TCRdb to the early 2020s). Some background on the complete study: The collaborator samples originated in the United States, Italy and Spain and spanned the acute and convalescent phases of COVID-19. The prospective study material was composed of cDNA or gDNA derived from T cells, B-cell-depleted T cells, or PBMCs. Subjects who had been exposed to COVID-19, were actively infected with it, or had recovered from it provided the deeply sampled blood TCRbeta repertoires that made up the dataset. The repertoires were released in a freely available public database meant as a resource for research on the immune response to SARS-CoV-2. The samples were drawn from two sources: the first 160 participants of the ongoing ImmuneRACE study, and about 1,300 subjects contributed by 6 global collaborators. A de-identified subject ID, COVID-19 status, age in years and sex were almost always included in the sample metadata. HLA class I and class II types, where available, came from metadata supplied by the sample provider rather than from assay-based typing. Study-wide findings and limitations: The quantity of clinical and demographic metadata differed by source and by participant and was supplied without curation.

TCRbeta CDR3 regions were amplified from genomic DNA using the immunoSEQ Assay, a bias-controlled multiplex PCR. The original methods were these. The number of nucleated cells in each sample was estimated from the amplification of reference gene primers within the assay. Sequence reads were collapsed and filtered to measure the absolute abundance of every unique TCRbeta CDR3 rearrangement. For each sample, productive Simpson clonality was calculated by taking the square root of Simpson's diversity index across productive rearrangements. Entries here come from immuneACCESS through TCRdb and include only in-frame sequences with V and J called. Some clones fail to appear in such tables; in the studies checked, an unresolved V gene covers under half of the shortfall, and the cause of the remainder is unknown. V, J and clone size are those of that table, while D and trimming were read from the DNA. Across this sample there are some 380,000 clones, with nearly 90% seen only once. The ten largest clonotypes hold about 2.1% of the sample.

This TCR came from a woman between 40 and 50 years old with acute COVID-19. Sequenced input: PBMCs or T cells enriched from blood (not recorded which).

The CDR3 region: CASSQASSFLGSGGANTQYF. The DNA sequence is given as TGCGCCAGCAGCCAAGCATCAAGTTTCCTCGGTAGCGGGGGGGCCAATACGCAGTATTTT. The chain was built from TRBV4-1 and TRBJ2-3; 11 nucleotides in the junction match TRBD2. Germline trimming: 1 base from V, 7 bases from J; junction bases outside gene matches: 19. From the germline V gene, CDR1 is MGHRA and CDR2 is YSYEKL. The CDR3, from cysteine to phenylalanine, totals 20 residues. The only DNA kept is the CDR3, 60 bases in frame from the first base.